This TCR beta chain was identified in a study of shared clonotypes between healthy human individuals. Study results and caveats: When compared with the clonotypes that were shared by all four sorted-subset donors, the non-shared clonotypes turned out to have lower generation probabilities.

Per sorted-subset replicate PCR, input was approximately 210 ng DNA, representing roughly 29,000 T cell genomes. TCRdb's table, derived via immunoSEQ multiplex PCR, lists solely in-frame clones and lacks some. The sample lists 1.5 million to 1.9 million clones, approximately 98% seen once, with roughly 0.45% in the top ten. With regard to this clone: No antigen is known for it.

The donors, healthy adults who were HIV-negative, had experienced no recent acute infections or vaccinations. V was shortened by 3 bases and J by 1 base, with 12 bases between the two germline ends. The CDR3 sequence is 15 residues long. Germline assignment: CDR1 SGHNT and CDR2 YYREEE (reference sequence). The sample taken for sequencing was naive CD4+ T cells sorted from blood. The subset denotes: CD45RA+ positively selected. This receptor was identified in a man aged 25-40 years in good health. This chain links TRBV5-4 with TRBJ2-3, with D tentatively TRBD2 (5 bases). In nucleotides, the CDR3 is TGTGCCAGCAGCTCGACTAAAACTGGCACAGATACGCAGTATTTT. As protein: CASSSTKTGTDTQYF.